This T cell receptor (beta chain) appears in the sequencing data of a study of identical twins (dated by TCRdb to about 2016). For the wider study: To test whether fetal clonotypes persist, the study used deep sequencing on TCR alpha and beta repertoires from monozygotic twins, unrelated adults of various ages, and cord blood. To rule out contamination, the twin experiments were replicated at different times with different library preparation protocols.

The paper as a whole reports these results and caveats: Out-of-frame TCR alpha sequences shared between twins showed an excess of low generation-probability sequences compared with coincidental sharing between unrelated individuals. Out-of-frame TCR alpha sharing in monozygotic twins was systematically underestimated by recombination models, whereas sharing between unrelated individuals was in agreement with the recombination models. Abundant cord blood beta clonotypes had fewer insertions, young adult naive repertoires showed a similar but weaker trend, and memory repertoires showed no such trend. A weaker excess of twin sharing was found in beta out-of-frame sequences because the signal-to-noise ratio was lowered by fewer shared sequences. Invariant T cells such as MAIT and iNKT could partly confound zero-insertion analyses, although diverse VJ usage argued against such confounding for most clonotypes. Conclusions relied on cross-sectional statistical analysis, since the same donors could not be followed over many years.

From the germline V gene, CDR1 is MDHEN and CDR2 is SYDVKM. V is cut by 3 bases and J by 2 bases, and the space between the germline ends is 18 bases. The CDR3 contains 17 residues, cysteine and phenylalanine counted. This entry keeps only the CDR3 DNA: 51 bases, framed from base 1. Every donor in the study was a healthy Caucasian. Three unrelated non-twin adults were additionally sequenced: a male aged 18 to 30, a male aged 50 to 60 and a female aged 50 to 60. Miltenyi CD45RO+ enrichment and human naive T-cell isolation kits were used to isolate memory (CD45RO+) and naive T cells from PBMC. This clonotype appeared many times. Its cognate antigen has yet to be identified. Base qualities are not recorded, but no much larger clone differs from it by a single base. Libraries came from 5' RACE. The run used an Illumina HiSeq 2000. A universal primer binding site was introduced by template switching, and a unique molecular identifier was present in the final cDNA, enabling accurate counting of TCR cDNA molecules. Specific primers in the conserved constant-segment region were used to synthesize first-strand cDNA for the TCR alpha and beta chains. To control for contamination, every cDNA library was double barcoded, receiving both a SMART-Mk sample barcode and Illumina barcodes. Two successive PCR steps introduced TruSeq adapter sequences along with Illumina sample barcodes. The TCR alpha and beta cDNA libraries were sequenced on the Illumina HiSeq platform using custom primers. On the authors' methods: MiGEC processed the raw reads to extract unique molecular identifiers, while MiXCR was used to determine the CDR3 positions. For each individual, recombination models were inferred using an EM algorithm with the repgenHMM and IGoR tools. Shared clonotypes were analyzed with the tcR package in R, and sharing was normalized by the product of cloneset sizes. Out-of-frame nonproductive sequences were analyzed to study raw recombination free of thymic and clonal selection effects. Through fastp at Q25 and MiXCR, TCRdb rebuilt clones from the public reads, retaining in-frame beta chains. Entries are consolidated by CDR3 protein sequence, retaining the most common genes and DNA. TCRdb's processing, not the authors', yielded these V and J calls. The sample table contains approximately 690,000 distinct CDR3 sequences; only one count was recorded for around 6.1% of them. The top ten hold 1.5% to 2% of the sample.

The V and J genes are TRBV28 and TRBJ2-3; TRBD2 is possibly the D segment (6 matching bases). The clonotype originates from a man aged 18 to 30 in good health. The sequenced sample consisted of naive T cells sorted from blood. This sample's cell subset or site label indicates: cells isolated with a human naive T-cell isolation kit. The CDR3 here reads CASSLRTIRSDTDTQYF. Here is the DNA: TGTGCCAGCAGTTTGCGGACTATCCGGTCTGACACAGATACGCAGTATTTT.